Below, one T cell receptor (beta chain) is given with its context. Antigen unknown. The data were obtained in a study of T cells expressing NK-cell markers. Study-level information: Cells sorted as CD3+CD56+NKG2C+, CD3+CD56+NKG2C- and CD3+CD56-NKG2C+ T cells supplied the TCR beta repertoires. Within the sequenced cohort of eight donors, seven exhibited HCMV seropositivity and one was seronegative. Study findings and constraints: One observes that, in a few donors, these clonotypes were also the leading ones within the CD3+CD56-NKG2C+ fraction.

This CDR3 contains 13 residues. Germline V gene lookup returns CDR1 SNHLY and CDR2 FYNNEI. Template switching by 5'RACE with UMIs generated the TCR beta cDNA. Using the 5' RACE reads, TCRdb records one entry per CDR3 protein without DNA. This sample's table has about 170,000 distinct CDR3 sequences. Sequencing used blood T cells: a sorted CD56 or NKG2C T cell subset, CD4+ or CD8+ T cells, or bulk PBMC T cells (not recorded which). The gene calls are TRBV2 and TRBJ2-5; the D gene TCRdb calls, TRBD1, cannot be checked with no DNA. This TCR was recovered from a man between 18 and 69 years old in good health. The CDR3 region is CASTSRGPGTQYF.